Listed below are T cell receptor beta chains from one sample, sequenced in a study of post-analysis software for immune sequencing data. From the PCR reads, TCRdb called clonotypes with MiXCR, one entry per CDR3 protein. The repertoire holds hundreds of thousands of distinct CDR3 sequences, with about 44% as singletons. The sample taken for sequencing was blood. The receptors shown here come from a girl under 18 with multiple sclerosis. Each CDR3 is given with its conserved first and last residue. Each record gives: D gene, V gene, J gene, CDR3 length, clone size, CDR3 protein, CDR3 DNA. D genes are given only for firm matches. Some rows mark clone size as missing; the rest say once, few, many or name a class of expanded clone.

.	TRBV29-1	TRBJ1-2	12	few	CSVDRGGGGYTF	TGCAGCGTTGATAGGGGAGGAGGGGGCTACACCTTC
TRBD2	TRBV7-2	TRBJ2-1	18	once	CASSLGPSSAGGLYEQFF	TGTGCCAGCAGCTTAGGTCCTTCATCCGCGGGAGGTCTATATGAGCAGTTCTTC
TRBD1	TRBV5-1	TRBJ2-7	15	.	CASSPGQGAPNEQYF	TGCGCCAGCAGCCCTGGACAGGGGGCGCCCAACGAGCAGTACTTC
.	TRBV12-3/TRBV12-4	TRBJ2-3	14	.	CASSPPTAADTQYF	TGTGCCAGCAGTCCCCCAACAGCGGCAGATACGCAGTATTTT
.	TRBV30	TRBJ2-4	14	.	CALLEQGSGDIQYF	TGTGCCCTATTGGAACAGGGTTCGGGAGACATTCAGTACTTC
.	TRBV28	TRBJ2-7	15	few	CASSLPTASSYEQYF	TGTGCCAGCAGTCTCCCGACAGCCAGTTCCTACGAGCAGTACTTC
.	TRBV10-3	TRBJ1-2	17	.	CAISDSGRGQSNYGYTF	TGTGCCATCAGTGACTCCGGACGCGGGCAATCTAACTATGGCTACACCTTC
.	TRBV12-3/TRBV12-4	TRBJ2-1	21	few	CASSTQKRGLIKGGSYNEQFF	TGTGCCAGCAGCACTCAAAAGCGGGGACTCATTAAGGGGGGTTCCTACAATGAGCAGTTCTTC
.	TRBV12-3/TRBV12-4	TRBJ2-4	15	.	CASSFRRRGKNIQYF	TGTGCCAGCAGTTTCAGGAGGAGGGGCAAAAACATTCAGTACTTC
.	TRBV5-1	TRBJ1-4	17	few	CASSLALTTDLGEKLFF	TGCGCCAGCAGCTTGGCCCTCACGACCGACCTAGGGGAAAAACTGTTTTTT
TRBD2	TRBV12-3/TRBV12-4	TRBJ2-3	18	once	CASSSPFGRGRKTDTQYF	TGTGCCAGCAGTTCCCCTTTTGGGAGGGGCCGAAAAACAGATACGCAGTATTTT
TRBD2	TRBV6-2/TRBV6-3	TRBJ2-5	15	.	CASSESGGTLETQYF	TGTGCCAGCTCAGAAAGCGGGGGCACGTTGGAGACCCAGTACTTC
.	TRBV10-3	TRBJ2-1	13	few	CAIREISYNEQFF	TGTGCCATCAGGGAGATTTCCTACAATGAGCAGTTCTTC
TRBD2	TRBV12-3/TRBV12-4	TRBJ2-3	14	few	CASSELAGPDTQYF	TGTGCCAGCAGTGAACTAGCGGGACCAGATACGCAGTATTTT
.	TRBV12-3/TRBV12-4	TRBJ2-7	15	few	CASSPSPVDLYEQYF	TGTGCCAGCAGTCCCTCTCCGGTTGATCTCTACGAGCAGTACTTC
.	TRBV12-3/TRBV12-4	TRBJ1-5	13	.	CASSWTSNQPQHF	TGTGCCAGCTCTTGGACTAGCAATCAGCCCCAGCATTTT
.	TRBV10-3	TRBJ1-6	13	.	CAITAGRGSPLHF	TGTGCCATCACGGCGGGGCGAGGATCACCCCTCCACTTT
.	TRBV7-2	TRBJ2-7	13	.	CASSHPTGGVVYF	TGTGCCAGCAGCCACCCGACAGGAGGGGTCGTCTACTTC
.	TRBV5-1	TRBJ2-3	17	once	CASSTEQGPRGTDTQYF	TGCGCCAGCAGCACCGAACAGGGCCCCAGGGGCACAGATACGCAGTATTTT
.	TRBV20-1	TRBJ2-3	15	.	CSAASGAGLLDTQYF	TGCAGTGCAGCCTCCGGGGCCGGGTTGCTAGATACGCAGTATTTT
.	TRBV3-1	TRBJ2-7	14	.	CASSQDLARYEQYF	TGTGCCAGCAGCCAAGATCTAGCGCGTTACGAGCAGTACTTC
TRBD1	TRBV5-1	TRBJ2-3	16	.	CASSNKTGAYTDTQYF	TGCGCCAGCAGCAACAAGACAGGGGCCTACACAGATACGCAGTATTTT
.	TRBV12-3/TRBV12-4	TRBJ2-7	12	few	CASSPGLNEQYF	TGTGCCAGCAGCCCGGGGCTAAACGAGCAGTACTTC
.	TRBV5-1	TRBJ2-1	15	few	CASSLEPGIIYEQFF	TGCGCCAGCAGCTTGGAGCCAGGGATAATCTATGAGCAGTTCTTC
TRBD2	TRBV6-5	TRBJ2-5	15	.	CASSYAGTSTETQYF	TGTGCCAGCAGTTACGCCGGGACTAGCACAGAGACCCAGTACTTC
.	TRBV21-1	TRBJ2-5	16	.	CASSGELAGAEETQYF	TGTGCCAGCAGCGGTGAACTAGCGGGGGCCGAAGAGACCCAGTACTTC
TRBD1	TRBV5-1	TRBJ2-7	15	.	CASSLDRQGTYEQYF	TGCGCCAGCAGCTTGGACCGACAGGGAACATACGAGCAGTACTTC
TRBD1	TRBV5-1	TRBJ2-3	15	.	CASSATGLGTDTQYF	TGCGCCAGCAGCGCGACAGGGCTTGGCACAGATACGCAGTATTTT
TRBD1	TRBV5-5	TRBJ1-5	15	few	CASSTTTGEGQPQHF	TGTGCCAGCAGCACTACTACAGGGGAAGGTCAGCCCCAGCATTTT
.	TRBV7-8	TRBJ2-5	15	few	CASSLYRGIGETQYF	TGTGCCAGCAGCTTATATCGCGGCATAGGAGAGACCCAGTACTTC
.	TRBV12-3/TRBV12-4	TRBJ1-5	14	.	CASSLGVSSSSQHF	TGTGCCAGCAGTTTAGGCGTCAGCTCTTCGTCCCAGCATTTT
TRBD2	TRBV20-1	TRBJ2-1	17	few	CSARGPFPVGTKNEQFF	TGCAGTGCTAGAGGCCCCTTCCCAGTGGGGACTAAGAATGAGCAGTTCTTC